A selection of T cell receptor beta chains follows, all from one sample in a study of technical replicates of blood from four donors. Data came from immunoSEQ multiplex PCR; TCRdb stores just in-frame clones and leaves some out. The sample shows tens of thousands of clones, 90% to 98% of them seen only once. Sequences were obtained from T cells isolated from PBMCs. The origin of the receptors is a human donor in good health. Each CDR3 is given with its conserved first and last residue. A D gene is named only where the DNA matches it firmly. A row's size may be missing; if present it is once, few, many or a size class.

D gene: -; clone size: few; J gene: TRBJ1-3; CDR3 length: 17; V gene: TRBV4-1; CDR3 DNA: TGCGCCAGCAGCCGGCAGGGTTGGGTCTTAAATGGAAACACCATATATTTT; CDR3 protein: CASSRQGWVLNGNTIYF
D gene: TRBD1; clone size: -; J gene: TRBJ1-5; CDR3 length: 18; V gene: TRBV5-4; CDR3 DNA: TGTGCCAGCAGCAGACCGGGACAGGAGAATCATAGCAATCAGCCCCAGCATTTT; CDR3 protein: CASSRPGQENHSNQPQHF
D gene: TRBD2; clone size: -; J gene: TRBJ2-5; CDR3 length: 15; V gene: TRBV5-1; CDR3 DNA: TGCGCCAGCAGCGAGGAAGCGGGGGGTTCGGGGACCCAGTACTTC; CDR3 protein: CASSEEAGGSGTQYF
D gene: TRBD1; clone size: -; J gene: TRBJ1-1; CDR3 length: 16; V gene: TRBV11-2; CDR3 DNA: TGTGCCAGCAGGGATCCCAGGGGGCTCGGTGGTACTGAAGCTTTCTTT; CDR3 protein: CASRDPRGLGGTEAFF
D gene: TRBD2; clone size: -; J gene: TRBJ2-3; CDR3 length: 17; V gene: TRBV19; CDR3 DNA: TGTGCCAGTAGTATAGATCTAGCGGCTTCTAGCACAGATACGCAGTATTTT; CDR3 protein: CASSIDLAASSTDTQYF
D gene: TRBD2; clone size: -; J gene: TRBJ2-3; CDR3 length: 14; V gene: TRBV2; CDR3 DNA: TGTGCCAGCACCTTAGCGGGAAGGGAGGATACGCAGTATTTT; CDR3 protein: CASTLAGREDTQYF
D gene: TRBD1; clone size: -; J gene: TRBJ1-2; CDR3 length: 15; V gene: TRBV4-1; CDR3 DNA: TGCGCCAGCAGCCTCCGAGCGGACAGGGCAGGAGGCTACACCTTC; CDR3 protein: CASSLRADRAGGYTF
D gene: -; clone size: -; J gene: TRBJ1-1; CDR3 length: 17; V gene: TRBV27; CDR3 DNA: TGTGCCAGCAGTTTACGATCCCGGGTGGGGGCGAACACTGAAGCTTTCTTT; CDR3 protein: CASSLRSRVGANTEAFF
D gene: TRBD1; clone size: -; J gene: TRBJ2-3; CDR3 length: 18; V gene: TRBV13; CDR3 DNA: TGTGCCAGCAGCTTATCTAACAGGGGCGACAAGTGGACAGATACGCAGTATTTT; CDR3 protein: CASSLSNRGDKWTDTQYF
D gene: TRBD1; clone size: -; J gene: TRBJ1-5; CDR3 length: 15; V gene: TRBV4-2; CDR3 DNA: TGTGCCAGCAGCCAGGAACAGGGGGACCATCAGCCCCAGCATTTT; CDR3 protein: CASSQEQGDHQPQHF
D gene: -; clone size: -; J gene: TRBJ2-3; CDR3 length: 14; V gene: TRBV7-2; CDR3 DNA: TGTGCCAGCAGCTTATACGCGGGCCTCGATACGCAGTATTTT; CDR3 protein: CASSLYAGLDTQYF
D gene: -; clone size: -; J gene: TRBJ1-2; CDR3 length: 13; V gene: TRBV18; CDR3 DNA: TGTGCCAGCTCACCGGACAGATTCTATGGCTACACCTTC; CDR3 protein: CASSPDRFYGYTF
D gene: -; clone size: -; J gene: TRBJ2-7; CDR3 length: 14; V gene: TRBV6-5; CDR3 DNA: TGTGCCAGCAGGCCCGGGGGATCACAGGGGACCGAGTACTTC; CDR3 protein: CASRPGGSQGTEYF
D gene: TRBD1; clone size: -; J gene: TRBJ2-3; CDR3 length: 15; V gene: TRBV27; CDR3 DNA: TGTGCCAGCAGTGCTCCGGGACAGTCAATAGATACGCAGTATTTT; CDR3 protein: CASSAPGQSIDTQYF
D gene: TRBD2; clone size: -; J gene: TRBJ2-1; CDR3 length: 16; V gene: TRBV13; CDR3 DNA: TGTGCCAGCAAGCCTAGCGGGATTTCTTATTACAATGAGCAGTTCTTC; CDR3 protein: CASKPSGISYYNEQFF
D gene: TRBD1; clone size: -; J gene: TRBJ1-1; CDR3 length: 13; V gene: TRBV2; CDR3 DNA: TGTGCCAGCAGCCAGGACAGGGATGCTGAAGCTTTCTTT; CDR3 protein: CASSQDRDAEAFF
D gene: -; clone size: -; J gene: TRBJ2-7; CDR3 length: 17; V gene: TRBV11-2; CDR3 DNA: TGTGCCAGCAGCTTCGGGCAGGTGGGGACTTATTTCTACGAGCAGTACTTC; CDR3 protein: CASSFGQVGTYFYEQYF
D gene: -; clone size: -; J gene: TRBJ1-1; CDR3 length: 14; V gene: TRBV5-5; CDR3 DNA: TGTGCCAGCAGCTTGCCGGGGGGAAACACTGAAGCTTTCTTT; CDR3 protein: CASSLPGGNTEAFF
D gene: TRBD1; clone size: -; J gene: TRBJ2-7; CDR3 length: 13; V gene: TRBV6-1; CDR3 DNA: TGTGCCAGCGGGACAGGGATCTCCTACGAGCAGTACTTC; CDR3 protein: CASGTGISYEQYF
D gene: TRBD2; clone size: -; J gene: TRBJ2-7; CDR3 length: 16; V gene: TRBV6-4; CDR3 DNA: TGTGCCAGCAGTGAGCTTCCGGCGGGAGAATTCTCCGAGCAGTACTTC; CDR3 protein: CASSELPAGEFSEQYF
D gene: -; clone size: -; J gene: TRBJ1-2; CDR3 length: 14; V gene: TRBV28; CDR3 DNA: TGTGCCAGCAGTTTTATCCCAGAGGGCTATGGCTACACCTTC; CDR3 protein: CASSFIPEGYGYTF
D gene: -; clone size: -; J gene: TRBJ1-1; CDR3 length: 13; V gene: TRBV28; CDR3 DNA: TGTGCCAGCAGTTTACCTCCGGGGACTGAAGCTTTCTTT; CDR3 protein: CASSLPPGTEAFF
D gene: -; clone size: -; J gene: TRBJ2-7; CDR3 length: 16; V gene: TRBV6-6; CDR3 DNA: TGTGCCAGCAGTTGGGACGGGACTCCGATCCATTACGAGCAGTACTTC; CDR3 protein: CASSWDGTPIHYEQYF
D gene: TRBD1; clone size: -; J gene: TRBJ1-2; CDR3 length: 18; V gene: TRBV2; CDR3 DNA: TGTGCCAGCAGGACGCACAGGGACAGGGGGCGCATATTGCGTGGCTACACCTTC; CDR3 protein: CASRTHRDRGRILRGYTF
D gene: TRBD1; clone size: -; J gene: TRBJ2-6; CDR3 length: 19; V gene: TRBV18; CDR3 DNA: TGTGCCAGCTCAACACCCCCGGGACAGGGATCCTCTGGGGCCAACGTCCTGACTTTC; CDR3 protein: CASSTPPGQGSSGANVLTF
D gene: -; clone size: -; J gene: TRBJ2-6; CDR3 length: 17; V gene: TRBV7-2; CDR3 DNA: TGTGCCAGCAGGGCTTGGGGAGGTCTCTCTGGGGCCAACGTCCTGACTTTC; CDR3 protein: CASRAWGGLSGANVLTF
D gene: -; clone size: -; J gene: TRBJ1-2; CDR3 length: 15; V gene: TRBV6-5; CDR3 DNA: TGTGCCAGCAGTTACCGCACAGGCGCTAACTATGGCTACACCTTC; CDR3 protein: CASSYRTGANYGYTF
D gene: -; clone size: -; J gene: TRBJ2-5; CDR3 length: 17; V gene: TRBV18; CDR3 DNA: TGTGCCAGCTCACCAAGAGTAAGTGAGGGGGGGTGGGAGACCCAGTACTTC; CDR3 protein: CASSPRVSEGGWETQYF
D gene: -; clone size: -; J gene: TRBJ2-7; CDR3 length: 14; V gene: TRBV11-1; CDR3 DNA: TGTGCCAGCAGCTTACGGCATGGAGCCTACGAGCAGTACTTC; CDR3 protein: CASSLRHGAYEQYF
D gene: TRBD2; clone size: -; J gene: TRBJ2-1; CDR3 length: 15; V gene: TRBV28; CDR3 DNA: TGTGCCACTCACATCGAACCTAGCGGGAGCAATGAGCAGTTCTTC; CDR3 protein: CATHIEPSGSNEQFF
D gene: -; clone size: -; J gene: TRBJ1-2; CDR3 length: 12; V gene: TRBV21-1; CDR3 DNA: TGTGCCAGCAGCACTGACACCTATGGCTACACCTTC; CDR3 protein: CASSTDTYGYTF
D gene: -; clone size: -; J gene: TRBJ2-7; CDR3 length: 12; V gene: TRBV27; CDR3 DNA: TGTGCCAGCAGTCTTTCGGGAGACGAGCAGTACTTC; CDR3 protein: CASSLSGDEQYF
D gene: -; clone size: -; J gene: TRBJ1-5; CDR3 length: 13; V gene: TRBV14; CDR3 DNA: TGTGCCAGCAGCCAAGATCTTTGGGGCCCCCAGCATTTT; CDR3 protein: CASSQDLWGPQHF
D gene: TRBD1; clone size: -; J gene: TRBJ1-2; CDR3 length: 17; V gene: TRBV4-2; CDR3 DNA: TGTGCCAGCAGCCAGATCCCGGGACAGGGAACGGGGACTGGCTACACCTTC; CDR3 protein: CASSQIPGQGTGTGYTF
D gene: TRBD1; clone size: -; J gene: TRBJ1-2; CDR3 length: 13; V gene: TRBV28; CDR3 DNA: TGTGCCAGCAGTCTAAACAGGGGGAATGGCTACACCTTC; CDR3 protein: CASSLNRGNGYTF
D gene: -; clone size: -; J gene: TRBJ1-5; CDR3 length: 13; V gene: TRBV27; CDR3 DNA: TGTGCCAGCAGTTTTTCGGGGAACCAGCCCCAGCATTTT; CDR3 protein: CASSFSGNQPQHF
D gene: TRBD1; clone size: -; J gene: TRBJ1-5; CDR3 length: 17; V gene: TRBV7-9; CDR3 DNA: TGTGCCAGCAGCTCGGACAGGGGGCGAATCTTCAATCAGCCCCAGCATTTT; CDR3 protein: CASSSDRGRIFNQPQHF
D gene: TRBD2; clone size: -; J gene: TRBJ2-5; CDR3 length: 18; V gene: TRBV5-4; CDR3 DNA: TGTGCCAGCAGCTTGGAGTCTAGCGGGAGTTTGGGGATGCGGACCCAGTACTTC; CDR3 protein: CASSLESSGSLGMRTQYF
D gene: TRBD1; clone size: -; J gene: TRBJ2-3; CDR3 length: 17; V gene: TRBV28; CDR3 DNA: TGTGCCAGCACGGGACAGCACATTACCGCTAGCACAGATACGCAGTATTTT; CDR3 protein: CASTGQHITASTDTQYF
D gene: -; clone size: -; J gene: TRBJ2-1; CDR3 length: 16; V gene: TRBV7-9; CDR3 DNA: TGTGCCAGCAGCTTAGCGTGGAGGGCCCACTACAATGAGCAGTTCTTC; CDR3 protein: CASSLAWRAHYNEQFF
D gene: TRBD1; clone size: -; J gene: TRBJ2-3; CDR3 length: 15; V gene: TRBV9; CDR3 DNA: TGTGCCAGCAGCGTAGTCAACAGGGGTACAGATACGCAGTATTTT; CDR3 protein: CASSVVNRGTDTQYF
D gene: -; clone size: -; J gene: TRBJ2-5; CDR3 length: 16; V gene: TRBV7-9; CDR3 DNA: TGTGCCAGCAGTCCGCCGTGGGGGGTAAACCAAGAGACCCAGTACTTC; CDR3 protein: CASSPPWGVNQETQYF
D gene: TRBD2; clone size: -; J gene: TRBJ2-7; CDR3 length: 14; V gene: TRBV9; CDR3 DNA: TGTGCCAGCAGCGCCCTACTAGCGGACTACGAGCAGTACTTC; CDR3 protein: CASSALLADYEQYF
D gene: TRBD1; clone size: -; J gene: TRBJ1-1; CDR3 length: 15; V gene: TRBV5-1; CDR3 DNA: TGCGCCAGCAGCTCCCCAGGGGGCCGGAACACTGAAGCTTTCTTT; CDR3 protein: CASSSPGGRNTEAFF
D gene: -; clone size: -; J gene: TRBJ2-3; CDR3 length: 18; V gene: TRBV5-1; CDR3 DNA: TGCGCCAGCAGCTTGATCGTTCTGCGGACAGACTACACAGATACGCAGTATTTT; CDR3 protein: CASSLIVLRTDYTDTQYF
D gene: TRBD1; clone size: -; J gene: TRBJ2-2; CDR3 length: 15; V gene: TRBV7-3; CDR3 DNA: TGTGCCAGCAGACCGACAGGGGGTAGCACCGGGGAGCTGTTTTTT; CDR3 protein: CASRPTGGSTGELFF
D gene: -; clone size: -; J gene: TRBJ2-7; CDR3 length: 13; V gene: TRBV5-4; CDR3 DNA: TGTGCCAGCAGTGCGGGCCATCAATACGAGCAGTACTTC; CDR3 protein: CASSAGHQYEQYF
D gene: -; clone size: -; J gene: TRBJ1-5; CDR3 length: 13; V gene: TRBV6-1; CDR3 DNA: TGTGCCAGCAGTGAACTGCAGAATCAGCCCCAGCATTTT; CDR3 protein: CASSELQNQPQHF
D gene: -; clone size: -; J gene: TRBJ2-1; CDR3 length: 13; V gene: TRBV5-1; CDR3 DNA: TGCGCCAGCAGCTTCCTTCTAGGGAGTGAGCAGTTCTTC; CDR3 protein: CASSFLLGSEQFF
D gene: -; clone size: once; J gene: TRBJ2-1; CDR3 length: 16; V gene: TRBV9; CDR3 DNA: TGTGCCGGCAGCGTAGGAACAGGGATCCGCTTTAATGAGCAGTTCTTC; CDR3 protein: CAGSVGTGIRFNEQFF
D gene: TRBD2; clone size: -; J gene: TRBJ2-2; CDR3 length: 14; V gene: TRBV5-1; CDR3 DNA: TGCGCCAGCAGCCTGCGGGGGGGCAACGGGGAGCTGTTTTTT; CDR3 protein: CASSLRGGNGELFF
D gene: TRBD1; clone size: once; J gene: TRBJ1-2; CDR3 length: 13; V gene: TRBV19; CDR3 DNA: TGTGCCAGTAGCCCAGGGGGAAACTATGGCTACACCTTC; CDR3 protein: CASSPGGNYGYTF
D gene: -; clone size: -; J gene: TRBJ1-2; CDR3 length: 12; V gene: TRBV2; CDR3 DNA: TGTGCCAGCCTGGAGGTAGGTTATGGCTACACCTTC; CDR3 protein: CASLEVGYGYTF
D gene: -; clone size: once; J gene: TRBJ1-4; CDR3 length: 14; V gene: TRBV6-5; CDR3 DNA: TGTGCCAGCAGTTTAACTACAACTAATGAAAAACTGTTTTTT; CDR3 protein: CASSLTTTNEKLFF
D gene: TRBD1; clone size: -; J gene: TRBJ2-2; CDR3 length: 14; V gene: TRBV7-9; CDR3 DNA: TGTGCCAGCCGAAAAGGGGGCAACACCGGGGAGCTGTTTTTT; CDR3 protein: CASRKGGNTGELFF
D gene: -; clone size: -; J gene: TRBJ1-2; CDR3 length: 13; V gene: TRBV29-1; CDR3 DNA: TGCAGCGTTGAGGCGGACAGAGTCTATGGCTACACCTTC; CDR3 protein: CSVEADRVYGYTF
D gene: -; clone size: -; J gene: TRBJ2-7; CDR3 length: 16; V gene: TRBV28; CDR3 DNA: TGTGCCAGTTTTCCGAGGGTGAGGCAAGGGAACTCCGAGCAGTACTTC; CDR3 protein: CASFPRVRQGNSEQYF
D gene: TRBD1; clone size: -; J gene: TRBJ2-7; CDR3 length: 15; V gene: TRBV7-3; CDR3 DNA: TGTGCCAGCAGCCTCGGGACAGGGGGTTACTACGAGCAGTACTTC; CDR3 protein: CASSLGTGGYYEQYF
D gene: TRBD2; clone size: -; J gene: TRBJ2-3; CDR3 length: 14; V gene: TRBV4-1; CDR3 DNA: TGCGCCAGCACCCGGACTAGCGGCACAGATACGCAGTATTTT; CDR3 protein: CASTRTSGTDTQYF
D gene: -; clone size: once; J gene: TRBJ2-2; CDR3 length: 19; V gene: TRBV7-3; CDR3 DNA: TGTGCCAGCAGCTTGGCGGTGGACAGACCTGACGCGAGCACCGGGGAGCTGTTTTTT; CDR3 protein: CASSLAVDRPDASTGELFF